These T cell receptor beta chains were read from a single sample in a study of cytomegalovirus exposure and HLA in healthy donors. Here immunoSEQ multiplex PCR was the method, and the copy in TCRdb shows in-frame clones only, minus some. The table has fewer than 200,000 clones, around nine tenths seen once; the top ten hold about 0.9%. Sequenced sample: PBMCs. The receptors shown here come from a woman in her twenties or thirties in good health and CMV-seronegative. Both conserved end residues are part of each CDR3. The D gene is left open where the match is weak. Size is omitted from some rows. Given values are once, few, many or a class for expanded clones.

clone_size | d_call | j_call | v_call | cdr3_nt | cdr3_aa
. | . | TRBJ2-1 | TRBV7-9 | TGTGCCAGCAGCCCGTCACACGGGGGCAATGAGCAGTTCTTC | CASSPSHGGNEQFF
. | . | TRBJ1-1 | TRBV9 | TGTGCCAGCAGCCTGGGGGAGGGACGGGCTTTCTTT | CASSLGEGRAFF
. | . | TRBJ2-7 | TRBV7-9 | TGTGCCAGCAGGACCACGGGTAGCTCCTACGAGCAGTACTTC | CASRTTGSSYEQYF
. | TRBD2 | TRBJ2-1 | TRBV7-9 | TGTGCCAGCAGCTACGGCTCACTAGCGGGACAATACAATGAGCAGTTCTTC | CASSYGSLAGQYNEQFF
few | TRBD1 | TRBJ1-1 | TRBV6-5 | TGTGCCAGCAGTTACTCGGCGGGACAGGGATGGACTGAAGCTTTCTTT | CASSYSAGQGWTEAFF
. | TRBD1 | TRBJ1-1 | TRBV9 | TGTGCCAGCAGCGTCAGGGGGATGAACACTGAAGCTTTCTTT | CASSVRGMNTEAFF
. | TRBD2 | TRBJ2-1 | TRBV10-3 | TGTGCCATCAGTGACCCTAGCGGGAGGGGCAATGAGCAGTTCTTC | CAISDPSGRGNEQFF
few | . | TRBJ2-3 | TRBV4-3 | TGCGCCAGCAGCCAAGGAAGCTACACAGATACGCAGTATTTT | CASSQGSYTDTQYF
. | . | TRBJ1-1 | TRBV19 | TGTGCCAGTAGTACGGTTAGGGGCACTGAAGCTTTCTTT | CASSTVRGTEAFF
. | . | TRBJ2-6 | TRBV7-2 | TGTGCCAGCAGCGCGGACAGCTCTGGGGCCAACGTCCTGACTTTC | CASSADSSGANVLTF
. | . | TRBJ2-7 | TRBV5-1 | TGCGCCAGCAGCTTGGCCGACAGCATCTACGAGCAGTACTTC | CASSLADSIYEQYF
. | TRBD2 | TRBJ2-1 | TRBV9 | TGTGCCAGCAGCGTTTCCGGGGGGGCCGCCCGGCATGAGCAGTTCTTC | CASSVSGGAARHEQFF
. | . | TRBJ2-7 | TRBV7-9 | TGTGCCAGCAGCTTATTCAGCTACGAGCAGTACTTC | CASSLFSYEQYF
. | . | TRBJ1-1 | TRBV7-2 | TGTGCCAGCAGCTTAGTTGGGGGGAGGACTGAAGCTTTCTTT | CASSLVGGRTEAFF
. | . | TRBJ1-1 | TRBV19 | TGTGCCAGTAGTATTGGGTATGAGGGCCGGAGTTACACTGAAGCTTTCTTT | CASSIGYEGRSYTEAFF
. | . | TRBJ1-5 | TRBV9 | TGTGCCAGCAGCGTCTCGGACATCGGCAATCAGCCCCAGCATTTT | CASSVSDIGNQPQHF
. | TRBD1 | TRBJ2-6 | TRBV7-2 | TGTGCCAGCAGCCCGACAGGGTTGACTTCTGGGGCCAACGTCCTGACTTTC | CASSPTGLTSGANVLTF
once | . | TRBJ1-1 | TRBV5-6 | TGTGCCAGCAGCTTAAAGATGGACTTGATTTCCACTGAAGCTTTCTTT | CASSLKMDLISTEAFF
. | . | TRBJ2-7 | TRBV2 | TGTGCCAGCAGTGAACTATCCGAGCAGTACTTC | CASSELSEQYF
. | TRBD1 | TRBJ2-4 | TRBV29-1 | TGCAGCGTTCTGGACAGGGGGAAAAACATTCAGTACTTC | CSVLDRGKNIQYF
. | TRBD2 | TRBJ2-7 | TRBV6-5 | TGTGCCAGCAGCCACAGCGGGACGTCCTACGAGCAGTACTTC | CASSHSGTSYEQYF
few | . | TRBJ2-7 | TRBV6-4 | TGTGCCAAACAGGGGGGACAGGGTAGGACGGGAGGGCCCTACGAGCAGTACTTC | CAKQGGQGRTGGPYEQYF
. | . | TRBJ1-1 | TRBV7-2 | TGTGCCAGCAGCTCCCTGGGAGGGCTGTCGGAAGCTTTCTTT | CASSSLGGLSEAFF
. | TRBD2 | TRBJ2-7 | TRBV4-1 | TGCGCCAGCAGCCAAGCCGGGACTAGCGGGGGCGGCCTGTACGAGCAGTACTTC | CASSQAGTSGGGLYEQYF
once | . | TRBJ2-1 | TRBV27 | TGTGCCAGCAGTTTATACGGTAGCAATGAGCAGTTCTTC | CASSLYGSNEQFF
. | TRBD1 | TRBJ2-5 | TRBV2 | TGTGCCAGCAGTGGACAGGGCCAAGCGGAGACCCAGTACTTC | CASSGQGQAETQYF
. | . | TRBJ1-5 | TRBV7-9 | TGTGCCAGCAGCAATGAAACGACAGAGTGGAGCAATCAGCCCCAGCATTTT | CASSNETTEWSNQPQHF
once | TRBD1 | TRBJ2-7 | TRBV5-1 | TGCGCCAGCAGCGTCCGGGACAGGGGGGGGGAGCAGTACTTC | CASSVRDRGGEQYF
. | TRBD1 | TRBJ2-5 | TRBV27 | TGTGCCAGCAGTTCAGGGACAGGGTGGGAGACCCAGTACTTC | CASSSGTGWETQYF
. | . | TRBJ1-2 | TRBV19 | TGTGCCAGTAGGGCGGAGCGGGGCTACACCTTC | CASRAERGYTF
. | . | TRBJ1-5 | TRBV28 | TGTGCCAGCAGTTCAACAGGGTACAATCAGCCCCAGCATTTT | CASSSTGYNQPQHF
. | . | TRBJ1-1 | TRBV19 | TGTGCCAGTAGTATCTCTGGGGGCAGCCGATTGAACACTGAAGCTTTCTTT | CASSISGGSRLNTEAFF
. | TRBD1 | TRBJ2-7 | TRBV7-9 | TGTGCCAGCAGCGGGGGTGTCGGGACAGGGAGATACGAGCAGTACTTC | CASSGGVGTGRYEQYF
. | TRBD1 | TRBJ1-6 | TRBV4-1 | TGCGCCAGCAGCCAACAGGACAGGGATAATTCACCCCTCCACTTT | CASSQQDRDNSPLHF
. | TRBD2 | TRBJ2-3 | TRBV10-3 | TGTGCCAAGACCGGGACTAGCGCAGATACGCAGTATTTT | CAKTGTSADTQYF
. | . | TRBJ1-2 | TRBV29-1 | TGCAGCGTTGAAGATCTCGGCTACACCTTC | CSVEDLGYTF
. | . | TRBJ1-3 | TRBV19 | TGTGCCAGTACCATCCCCGGAAACACCATATATTTT | CASTIPGNTIYF
. | TRBD2 | TRBJ2-1 | TRBV19 | TGTGCCAGTAGTTTGGGGGAGGGTTACAATGAGCAGTTCTTC | CASSLGEGYNEQFF
. | . | TRBJ2-7 | TRBV10-2 | TGCGCCAGCAAGTCAGGGGACCCCATCTACGAGCAGTACTTC | CASKSGDPIYEQYF
. | . | TRBJ2-7 | TRBV9 | TGTGCCAGCAGCTCAAGCACAGGGTTCTCTTACTACGAGCAGTACTTC | CASSSSTGFSYYEQYF
. | . | TRBJ2-7 | TRBV2 | TGTGCCAGCAGTGTGACTGAGCAGTACTTC | CASSVTEQYF
. | . | TRBJ1-1 | TRBV20-1 | TGCAGTCCGACCTGGGAGGCTGAAGCTTTCTTT | CSPTWEAEAFF
. | . | TRBJ2-3 | TRBV4-3 | TGCGCCAGCAGCCAAGACTGGGGGTTCGGGGGAAGGGATACGCAGTATTTT | CASSQDWGFGGRDTQYF
. | . | TRBJ1-1 | TRBV9 | TGTGCCAGCAGCTCCGGGTTAAACACTGAAGCTTTCTTT | CASSSGLNTEAFF
. | . | TRBJ1-5 | TRBV4-1 | TGCGCCAGCAGCCGTTTGGGGGGAGGGTTTGGTCAGCCCCAGCATTTT | CASSRLGGGFGQPQHF
. | . | TRBJ2-5 | TRBV5-1 | TGCGCCAGCAGCGCGAAGGAGACCCAGTACTTC | CASSAKETQYF
. | TRBD1 | TRBJ1-1 | TRBV5-4 | TGTGCCAGCAGCTTCCAACAGGGGGCTGGAACTGAAGCTTTCTTT | CASSFQQGAGTEAFF
. | TRBD1 | TRBJ2-7 | TRBV15 | TGTGCCACCAGCAGGGGACAGGGGGAAGGACACTACGAGCAGTACTTC | CATSRGQGEGHYEQYF
. | TRBD2 | TRBJ2-6 | TRBV30 | TGTGCCTGGAGTTTAGCGGGCCTCTCTGGGGCCAACGTCCTGACTTTC | CAWSLAGLSGANVLTF